The entry below gives a single T cell receptor (beta chain) sequence along with its context. The data belong to a study of control samples from healthy donors and cancer patients. Trimming shortened V by 5 bases and J by 5 bases, and 10 bases separated the two germline ends. CDR1 and CDR2 (germline): MNHEY, SVGAGI. The CDR3 runs 13 residues. TCRdb's table, derived via immunoSEQ multiplex PCR, lists solely in-frame clones and lacks some. The sample has over 70,000 clones, roughly nine tenths seen once. The TCR originated in a woman aged 60 to 75 in good health. Sequenced: blood. The chain combines TRBV6-5 with TRBJ2-1; D might be TRBD2 (5 bases). The CDR3 loop reads CASSPRENNEQFF. In DNA, the CDR3 is TGTGCCAGCAGTCCCCGGGAAAACAATGAGCAGTTCTTC.